This T cell receptor beta chain was observed in a study of vaccination and CD4 T cells after COVID-19. Background on the study: Cells were stimulated with overlapping spike peptides from SARS-CoV-2, HCoV-NL63, HCoV-OC43 and HCoV-229E.

Cultured CD4+ T-cell DNA underwent Oncomine TCR Beta short-read sequencing. TCRdb re-derived calls from the PCR reads in MiXCR, one entry per CDR3 protein. This sample yields fewer than 10,000 distinct CDR3 sequences, of which around 50% are seen a single time; 20% belongs to the top ten. By sample fraction, this clonotype is large (0.1 to 1%). Its matching antigen is unknown. The CDR3 has 13 amino acids. The V end lost 3 bases, the J end lost 10 bases, and 13 bases lay between the germline ends. The germline gives CDR1 ENHRY, CDR2 SYGVKD. Treatment: approximately nine-day PBMC culture with coronavirus spike peptide pools or control peptides (ViraFEST assay). ViraFEST stimulated the growth of antigen-specific T cells using peptide pools and subsequently profiled their TCRs by sequencing.

V is TRBV10-3 and J is TRBJ1-5; no firm D call. Specimen: CD4+ T cells from blood, cultured in vitro. This sequence was found in a human donor who had recovered from COVID-19. The CDR3 DNA reads as TGTGCCATCAGTGAAGACGGGGTAGGACCCCAGCATTTT. Its translation: CAISEDGVGPQHF.